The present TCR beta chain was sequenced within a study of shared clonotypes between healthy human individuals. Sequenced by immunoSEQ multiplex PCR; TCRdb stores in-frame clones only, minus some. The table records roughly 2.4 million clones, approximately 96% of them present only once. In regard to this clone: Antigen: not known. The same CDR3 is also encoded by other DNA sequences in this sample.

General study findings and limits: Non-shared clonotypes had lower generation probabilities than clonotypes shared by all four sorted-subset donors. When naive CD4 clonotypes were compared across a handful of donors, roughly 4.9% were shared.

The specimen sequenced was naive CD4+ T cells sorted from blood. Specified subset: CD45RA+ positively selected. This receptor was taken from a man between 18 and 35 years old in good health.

The CDR3 sequence: CASSLGTGGAGSNQPQHF. In DNA, the CDR3 is TGCGCCAGCAGCTTGGGGACAGGGGGCGCGGGAAGCAATCAGCCCCAGCATTTT. The genes are TRBV5-1 and TRBJ1-5; 11 positions agree with TRBD1. This CDR3 region has 18 residues. Trimming cost V 0 bases and J 1 base; bases outside gene matches: 6. Germline CDR1 reads SGHRS; CDR2 reads YFSETQ.